The next 2 T cell receptor beta chains were all read from a single sample in a study of blood T cell repertoires in COVID-19. The repertoire was sequenced with immunoSEQ multiplex PCR; TCRdb's copy has only in-frame clones and lacks some. The sample comprises 300,000 to 350,000 clones, 80% to 95% of which are singletons, and about 6.8% rests with the top ten. The material sequenced was peripheral blood. The receptors originated from a woman under 40 with COVID-19, enrolled during active disease.

The chain combines TRBV30 with TRBJ2-5, with D unclear. Trimming pared 2 bases from V and 0 bases from J, leaving 7 bases between. This CDR3 spans 13 amino acids. The germline V gene encodes CDR1 GTSNPN and CDR2 SVGIG (reference sequence). The CDR3 DNA reads as TGTGCCTGGAGTCACGAGTACCAAGAGACCCAGTACTTC. It translates to CAWSHEYQETQYF.

This rearrangement joins TRBV2 to TRBJ2-1; TRBD2 agrees at 7 bases. V dropped 0 bases and J dropped 10; count of bases not matched to a gene: 6. The CDR3 has 14 amino acids. Germline CDR1 and CDR2: SNHLY and FYNNEI. In DNA form, the CDR3 reads TGTGCCAGCAGTGAAGCGCTTGGGGGGGTAGAGCAGTTCTTC. Translated, it gives CASSEALGGVEQFF.